The 13 T cell receptor beta chains reported below all come from one sample, sequenced in a study of shared clonotypes between healthy human individuals. Generated by immunoSEQ multiplex PCR, the TCRdb table keeps only in-frame clones and is missing some. The sample lists over 950,000 clones; around 77% were seen once. The source material was memory CD4+ T cells from PBMCs. Subset meaning: CD45RA-negative fraction. All receptors derive from a man between 18 and 35 years old in good health. Some clones in this sample may be carry-over from other donors' samples.

The chain links TRBV4-1 to TRBJ1-3, with 8 bases aligning to TRBD1. Germline CDR1 MGHRA, CDR2 YSYEKL. V shed 1 base and J 4 bases; nucleotides not matched to a gene: 6. The CDR3 extends over 16 amino acids. DNA of the CDR3: TGCGCCAGCAGCCAAGGGACAGGGCCTGGCGGAAACACCATATATTTT. Translated, it gives CASSQGTGPGGNTIYF.

The chain carries TRBV5-1 and TRBJ2-3; 7 positions agree with TRBD2. The junction had 5 bases not matched to a gene; V was cut back by 1 base and J by 0 bases. There are 16 residues in the CDR3. Germline loops: CDR1 SGHRS, CDR2 YFSETQ. DNA for the CDR3: TGCGCCAGCAGCTTGAATCTAGCGGCTAGCACAGATACGCAGTATTTT. This translates into CASSLNLAASTDTQYF.

Comment on this clone: Just one base apart from a much larger clone, this may be a read error. The genes are TRBV18 and TRBJ1-2; perhaps TRBD1 as D (5 bases). This CDR3 has 12 residues. The germline V gene has CDR1 KGHSH and CDR2 LQKENI. The CDR3 DNA reads TGTGCCAGCTCGCGGGGCAGGGATGGCCACACCTTC. Its translation: CASSRGRDGHTF.

V gene TRBV5-4 combines with J gene TRBJ1-1; 9 bases fit TRBD1. The V gene end was trimmed by 4 bases and the J gene end by 1 base; junction bases not matched to a gene: 5. The germline V gene encodes CDR1 SGHNT and CDR2 YYREEE (reference sequence). The CDR3 spans 15 residues. CDR3: CASSGDRAGNTEAFF. CDR3 coding DNA: TGTGCCAGCAGCGGGGACAGGGCAGGGAACACTGAAGCTTTCTTT.

For this clone: In the same sample, other DNA sequences code for this CDR3. This chain uses TRBV7-2 with TRBJ2-5; D uncertain. There are 12 residues in the CDR3. Deletions cut 3 bases from V and 4 bases from J, with 6 bases between. Germline-derived CDR1 and CDR2 are SGHTA and FQGNSA. The CDR3 here is CASSFLGETQYF. The CDR3 DNA sequence: TGTGCCAGCAGCTTTTTGGGAGAGACCCAGTACTTC.

The DNA for the CDR3 is TGTGCCTGGAGTGGAGGGACAGGGGGCGGGTGGGAGACCCAGTACTTC. Translation: CAWSGGTGGGWETQYF. V is TRBV30 and J is TRBJ2-5; 12 bases agree with TRBD1. Germline-derived CDR1 and CDR2 are GTSNPN and SVGIG (reference sequence). V lost 1 base, J lost 5 bases, and 8 bases stayed unmatched. The length of the CDR3 is 16 residues.

The V gene is TRBV5-1, the J gene TRBJ2-3; D gene ambiguous. CDR1 and CDR2 from the germline V gene are SGHRS and YFSETQ. There are 13 residues in the CDR3. Trimming removed 1 base at V and 5 bases at J, with 8 bases between. CDR3 residues: CASSLQLGDTQYF. In DNA, the CDR3 is TGCGCCAGCAGCTTGCAGTTAGGAGATACGCAGTATTTT.

This clone has just one count. The CDR3 DNA reads TGTGCCATATCCGGGGCAGGGGATCAGCCCCAGCATTTT. Its protein product is CAISGAGDQPQHF. This chain joins TRBV28 and TRBJ1-5, with D possibly TRBD1 on 6 matching bases. V lost 10 bases and J lost 5, with 15 bases in between. The CDR3 runs 13 residues. In germline, CDR1 is MDHEN, CDR2 SYDVKM.

The gene calls are TRBV5-6 and TRBJ2-2, with 7 nucleotides matching TRBD2. The CDR3 spans 13 residues. Trimming cost V 4 bases and J 6 bases; bases outside gene matches: 3. CDR1 and CDR2 from the germline V gene are SGHDT and YYEEEE. The CDR3, as DNA: TGTGCCAGCAGCCTGGGAGGGGCCGGGGAGCTGTTTTTT. Its translation: CASSLGGAGELFF.

This sequence joins TRBV5-4 and TRBJ1-4, with D maybe TRBD1 (5 bases). CDR1 is SGHNT and CDR2 is YYREEE in the germline V gene (reference sequence). The CDR3 is made up of 16 amino acids. V was shortened by 4 bases and J by 8 bases, with 21 bases between the two germline ends. CDR3: CASSPNGGGVGEKLFF. The CDR3 DNA is TGTGCCAGCAGCCCGAATGGTGGGGGTGTAGGAGAAAAACTGTTTTTT.

The count of this clone is one. The rearrangement links TRBV25-1 to TRBJ1-2; 7 bases match TRBD1. This CDR3 contains 11 residues. Per germline, CDR1 MGHDK and CDR2 SYGVNS. J lost 5 bases, V lost 8 bases, and 2 bases had no gene match. CDR3 protein: CASRQGYGYTF. The DNA of the CDR3 is TGTGCCAGCCGACAGGGTTATGGCTACACCTTC.

This chain uses TRBV6-6 with TRBJ2-7; 9 bases line up with TRBD2. V was clipped by 7 bases and J by 6 bases; unmatched bases: 7. This CDR3 is built from 13 residues. Germline V CDR1 and CDR2: MNHNY, SVGAGI (reference sequence). CDR3 DNA: TGTGCCAGCAATCCGGGACTAGCAGGCGAGCAGTACTTC. Translating gives CASNPGLAGEQYF.

This clone occurred many times. The gene calls are TRBV7-2 and TRBJ2-5, with 7 bases identical to TRBD2. Trimming removed 8 bases from V and 1 base from J; junction bases left unmatched: 10. The V gene's germline CDR1 is SGHTA and CDR2 FQGNSA. The length of the CDR3 is 15 residues. The CDR3 here is CASGDRLAVQETQYF. CDR3 coding DNA: TGTGCCAGCGGCGACCGGCTAGCGGTCCAAGAGACCCAGTACTTC.